The rows below give T cell receptor beta chains drawn from one sample of a study of T cell responses to AZD1222 COVID-19 vaccine. Using immunoSEQ multiplex PCR, the repertoire was profiled, and TCRdb retains in-frame clones only, with some absent. Among more than 100,000 clones listed, 88% were seen once. This specimen consisted of peripheral blood, obtained on day 0 of AZD1222 vaccination. All receptors come from an adult in good health. Each CDR3 is given with its conserved first and last residue. The order of the fields is V gene, J gene, CDR3 protein.

TRBV7-9	TRBJ1-2	CASSSPSEGQGDYGYTF
TRBV9	TRBJ2-4	CASSEAPQGENIQYF
TRBV29-1	TRBJ1-3	CSADRGGNTIYF
TRBV7-7	TRBJ2-3	CASSRGRASGTDTQYF
TRBV6-5	TRBJ2-2	CASSYSRISGELFF
TRBV11-3	TRBJ2-1	CASSLGLAGVEQFF
TRBV4-1	TRBJ1-6	CASSQEVTGANNSPLHF
TRBV25-1	TRBJ2-7	CASSPRGGRFEQYF
TRBV28	TRBJ1-6	CASRGLSSSPLHF
TRBV14	TRBJ1-3	CASSQFSDRDGNTIYF
TRBV18	TRBJ1-6	CASSLTRKSGGSPLHF
TRBV7-6	TRBJ2-3	CAGTHSGSSLSTDTQYF
TRBV19	TRBJ1-1	CASGTGGTGRGTAFF
TRBV6-5	TRBJ1-2	CASSYGKGDYGYTF
TRBV5-1	TRBJ1-4	CASSPDRVGEKLFF
TRBV14	TRBJ1-3	CASRGGTGISGNTIYF
TRBV5-1	TRBJ2-2	CASSLDRGGELFF
TRBV12-5	TRBJ2-2	CASGPSGVAGELFF
TRBV30	TRBJ2-1	CAVSGTYYNEQFF
TRBV29-1	TRBJ2-1	CSVDPPGGMNEQFF
TRBV27	TRBJ2-1	CASSLRGLQVREQFF
TRBV5-8	TRBJ2-2	CASSPRRAGGELFF
TRBV19	TRBJ2-7	CASSASRDNSYEQYF
TRBV2	TRBJ2-7	CASTREDYEQYF
TRBV28	TRBJ2-6	CASGTGTSGANVLTF
TRBV14	TRBJ1-2	CASSQVNRGYGYTF
TRBV5-1	TRBJ2-1	CASSLDRRGVYNEQFF
TRBV27	TRBJ2-5	CASSLRTAQETQYF
TRBV6-5	TRBJ2-4	CASSYWQGRGNIQYF
TRBV27	TRBJ2-2	CASSPGQGFGELFF
TRBV12-3/TRBV12-4	TRBJ2-2	CASSLRSVGELFF
TRBV6-5	TRBJ2-2	CASTHGENTGELFF
TRBV6-5	TRBJ2-7	CASSYTGSSYEQYF